This passage covers 23 T cell receptor beta chains from one sample sequenced in a study of human T cells and chemical hapten exposure. Time point specified: patch test 1, 2 weeks after DPC sensitization. Documented treatment: therapeutic diphenylcyclopropenone sensitization with weekly scalp DPC. Via MiXCR, TCRdb re-called the RACE reads, giving one row per CDR3 protein. The sample lists 180,000 or so distinct CDR3 sequences, roughly 14% occurring once. The material sequenced was whole blood, taken in connection with sensitization to the hapten diphenylcyclopropenone (DPC). All receptors come from a woman in her thirties with alopecia areata. Some clones in this sample may be carry-over from other donors' samples.

V and J are TRBV11-2 and TRBJ2-3; D unclear. The CDR3 totals 13 residues. Trimming pared 0 bases from V and 6 bases from J, leaving 7 bases between. Germline CDR1 and CDR2: SGHAT and FQNNGV. The CDR3 DNA is TGTGCCAGCAGCTTAGATCGGAGTGATACGCAGTATTTT. This translates into CASSLDRSDTQYF.

The chain recombines TRBV12-3 or TRBV12-4 with TRBJ2-3; TRBD2 matches 12 bases. V shed 5 bases and J 6 bases; nucleotides not matched to a gene: 9. This CDR3 has 16 amino acids. In DNA, the CDR3 is TGTGCCAGCAGTCCCGGACTAGCGGGGTCGAGGGATACGCAGTATTTT. Residues: CASSPGLAGSRDTQYF.

Regarding this clonotype: One junction end does not reproduce the germline sequence, and a read error may be involved. DNA for the CDR3: TGTGCTAGCAGCTCCTCCCGGGGGGAGACCCAGTACTTC. It yields the protein CASSSSRGETQYF. V is TRBV7-7 and J is TRBJ2-5; D might be TRBD2 (6 bases). CDR1 SSHAT and CDR2 FNYEAQ come from the germline V gene (reference sequence). CDR3 length: 13 residues.

The chain is built from TRBV21-1 and TRBJ1-5; the listed D gene, TRBD1, was not tested against the DNA. TRBV21-1 is recorded as a pseudogene. The CDR3 has 16 residues. The chain's CDR3 is CASSKEEDRGRQPQHF. The CDR3 DNA reads TGTGCCAGCAGCAAAGAGGAGGACAGGGGGCGTCAGCCCCAGCATTTT.

This clonotype was seen at least ten times. J is TRBJ2-1 and V is TRBV29-1; D ambiguous. CDR1 is SQVTM, CDR2 ANQGSEA, per germline. The CDR3 is 10 residues long. V shed 4 bases and J shed 4 bases, with 2 bases lying between them. DNA for the CDR3: TGCAGCGTTGTATACAATGAGCAGTTCTTC. This encodes CSVVYNEQFF.

This clonotype turned up a few times. The CDR3 sequence is CASSPPGAGSYEQYF. The CDR3 DNA follows: TGTGCCAGCAGTCCCCCGGGGGCTGGTAGCTACGAGCAGTACTTC. The chain joins TRBV12-3 or TRBV12-4 to TRBJ2-7; D might be TRBD1 or TRBD2, each matching 6 bases. CDR3 length equals 15 residues. Trimming shortened V by 5 bases and J by 3 bases, and 17 bases separated the two germline ends.

In regard to this clonotype: This could be a read error, since a much larger clone is one nucleotide away. V gene TRBV14 combines with J gene TRBJ1-1; D remains ambiguous. CDR3 length: 11 residues. The V gene's germline CDR1 is SGHDN and CDR2 FVKESK. V lost 4 bases to trimming and J lost 3 bases, with 3 bases between them. CDR3 loop: CASSPDTEAFF. CDR3 nucleotides: TGTGCCAGCAGCCCGGACACTGAAGCTTTCTTT.

The chain links TRBV30 to TRBJ2-1; possible D gene TRBD2, 6 bases. Germline V CDR1 and CDR2: GTSNPN, SVGIG (reference sequence). Trimming stripped 0 bases from V and 7 bases from J, with 10 bases between. This CDR3 spans 13 amino acids. DNA of the CDR3: TGTGCCTGGAGTGTACAAGGGAGGAATGAGCAGTTCTTC. It specifies CAWSVQGRNEQFF.

This clonotype was recorded at least ten times. The rearrangement links TRBV21-1 to TRBJ1-5; whether TRBD1, the table's D call, matches the DNA was not checked. TRBV21-1 is a known pseudogene. The length of the CDR3 is 17 residues. CDR3: CASSKETGHPCPSPQHF. CDR3 DNA: TGTGCCAGCAGCAAAGAAACGGGACACCCGTGCCCTTCGCCCCAGCATTTT.

This rearrangement joins TRBV5-8 to TRBJ2-2; 8 bases map to TRBD2. This CDR3 contains 15 residues. With V trimmed by 5 bases and J by 1 base, 4 bases remained unmatched. Looked up from germline, CDR1 is SGHTS and CDR2 is YDEGEE. The CDR3 coding sequence is TGTGCCAGCAGGCCGCGGGGGGTGAACACCGGGGAGCTGTTTTTT. Protein: CASRPRGVNTGELFF.

The chain has TRBV29-1 and TRBJ2-7; no reliable D call. The CDR3 is 10 residues long. V lost 8 bases and J 4 bases, leaving 9 bases between the germline ends. The V gene's germline CDR1 is SQVTM and CDR2 ANQGSEA. The CDR3 DNA sequence: TGCAGCACCGGGCTTTACGAGCAGTACTTC. This translates into CSTGLYEQYF.

This clonotype was detected many times. The rearrangement joins TRBV15 to TRBJ1-5; possibly TRBD1 for D (5 bases). In germline, CDR1 is LNHNV, CDR2 YYDKDF (reference sequence). The CDR3 runs 15 residues. The germline V and J ends were trimmed by 9 bases and 8 bases, with 23 bases remaining between them. The CDR3 DNA sequence: TGTGCCACAAGAAGGGCAGCACTAACGGGGGAGCCCCAGCATTTT. Amino acid sequence: CATRRAALTGEPQHF. Full variable domain (remainder filled in from reference TRBV15 and TRBJ1-5): DAMVIQNPRYQVTQFGKPVTLSCSQTLNHNVMYWYQQKSSQAPKLLFHYYDKDFNNEADTPDNFQSRRPNTSFCFLDIRSPGLGDTAMYLCATRRAALTGEPQHFGDGTRLSIL.

In its sample, this clonotype was seen a few times. V and J are TRBV29-1 and TRBJ2-7, with D perhaps TRBD2 (6 bases). Germline values: CDR1 SQVTM, CDR2 ANQGSEA. This CDR3 spans 13 amino acids. Trimming left V 5 bases short and J 2 bases short, with 13 bases between. This chain's CDR3 is CSVRAGPAYEQYF. CDR3 sequence (DNA): TGCAGCGTTAGGGCGGGACCGGCCTACGAGCAGTACTTC.

The chain links TRBV6-5 to TRBJ2-1, with 13 nucleotides matching TRBD2. V lost 5 bases, J lost 8 bases, and 9 bases stayed unmatched. This CDR3 contains 16 residues. The germline CDR1 and CDR2 sequences are MNHEY and SVGAGI. The CDR3 reads CASSRPTSGGAYEQFF. DNA for the CDR3: TGTGCCAGCAGTAGACCTACTAGCGGGGGGGCTTATGAGCAGTTCTTC.

The chain employs TRBV20-1 and TRBJ1-2, with D uncertain. The V end was cut by 0 bases, the J end by 9 bases, with 8 bases between. The length of the CDR3 is 11 residues. The germline V gene has CDR1 DFQATT and CDR2 SNEGSKA (reference sequence). The CDR3 protein is CSARDTPSYTF. CDR3 coding DNA: TGCAGTGCTAGAGATACCCCGAGCTACACCTTC.

The V and J genes are TRBV20-1 and TRBJ1-5, with TRBD1 identical over 8 bases. The germline V gene has CDR1 DFQATT and CDR2 SNEGSKA (reference sequence). V lost 5 bases and J lost 2; bases outside the gene matches: 8. This CDR3 comprises 15 residues. Here the CDR3 DNA reads TGCAGTGCTGTATTCGGACAGGGCGGCAATCAGCCCCAGCATTTT. Translated, it gives CSAVFGQGGNQPQHF.

This clonotype was observed a handful of times. The rearrangement uses TRBV20-1 and TRBJ2-7; tentative D call: TRBD1 (5 bases). This CDR3 contains 14 residues. V lost 3 bases and J lost 4, with 16 bases in between. Per germline, CDR1 DFQATT and CDR2 SNEGSKA (reference sequence). This chain's CDR3 is CSASHRLVGYEQYF. Here the CDR3 DNA reads TGCAGTGCTAGCCACAGGCTAGTTGGGTACGAGCAGTACTTC.

This chain joins TRBV5-1 and TRBJ1-6, with 12 bases fitting TRBD1. Unmatched junction bases numbered 5, after V lost 3 bases and J lost 10 bases. The CDR3 contains 15 residues. Germline loops: CDR1 SGHRS, CDR2 YFSETQ. CDR3 nucleotide sequence: TGCGCCAGCAGCTGGGGACAGGGGGCAAACTCACCCCTCCACTTT. This encodes CASSWGQGANSPLHF.

This clonotype was detected a few times. The chain couples TRBV3-1 to TRBJ2-1; a possible D gene is TRBD2 (5 bases). In germline, CDR1 is LGHDT, CDR2 YNNKEL (reference sequence). This CDR3 is built from 15 residues. Trimming stripped 4 bases from V and 12 bases from J, with 22 bases between. CDR3: CASSLFGGEGAGQFF. As DNA, the CDR3 is TGTGCCAGCAGCCTATTCGGAGGTGAGGGAGCTGGGCAGTTCTTC.

This clonotype was detected only a few times. The CDR3 is CASTVGGRDTEAFF. The DNA for the CDR3 is TGTGCCAGCACCGTGGGAGGGAGGGACACTGAAGCTTTCTTT. The rearrangement uses TRBV6-2 or TRBV6-3 and TRBJ1-1; D ambiguous. Trimming took off 7 bases at V and 3 bases at J, with 15 bases between the two ends. Germline assignment: CDR1 MNHEY and CDR2 SVGEGT. There are 14 residues in the CDR3.

This clonotype was detected only a few times. The gene calls are TRBV20-1 and TRBJ2-1, with 11 positions matching TRBD2. J gave up 9 bases and V 6 bases, and 16 bases lay outside the gene matches. This CDR3 spans 16 amino acids. Germline V gene data show CDR1 as DFQATT and CDR2 as SNEGSKA (reference sequence). The CDR3 sequence: CSANPGLAGSRPEQFF. The CDR3 DNA sequence: TGCAGTGCCAATCCCGGACTAGCGGGTTCCCGACCTGAGCAGTTCTTC.

This rearrangement joins TRBV6-2 or TRBV6-3 to TRBJ1-5; D is ambiguous. This CDR3 comprises 13 residues. The V and J ends lost 6 bases and 11 bases respectively, with 17 bases between them. The V gene's germline CDR1 is MNHEY and CDR2 SVGEGT. This CDR3 is CASRGARFIAQHF. The CDR3 DNA reads as TGTGCCAGCAGAGGAGCCCGGTTTATTGCCCAGCATTTT.

This clonotype was picked up a small number of times. The chain combines TRBV3-1 with TRBJ2-5; D call uncertain. Trimming shortened V by 1 base and J by 4 bases, and 7 bases separated the two germline ends. This CDR3 has 13 residues. CDR1 and CDR2 (germline): LGHDT, YNNKEL (reference sequence). CDR3 sequence (DNA): TGTGCCAGCAGCCAAGGGGAAGGAGAGACCCAGTACTTC. Translating gives CASSQGEGETQYF.